The 5 T cell receptor beta chains below come from one sample, sequenced in a study of regulatory T cells in long-lasting Graves disease. Building of the TCR beta libraries involved iRepertoire HTBI primers and Arm-PCR of CDR3 regions. TCRdb redid the calling of the multiplex PCR reads with MiXCR, one entry per CDR3 protein. The table lists 500,000 to 700,000 distinct CDR3 sequences, 25% to 35% of them singletons. Time point specified: persistent/refractory GD, antithyroid drugs over 5 years with positive TRAb. RNA isolated from PBMCs was used to make the TCR library. The sample consisted of peripheral blood mononuclear cells (PBMCs), taken when the disease was refractory, from a patient treated with antithyroid drugs. The receptors originated from a female donor with Graves disease.

J is TRBJ1-5 and V is TRBV12-3 or TRBV12-4; D is unclear. The CDR3 consists of 12 residues. Trimming removed 10 bases from V and 4 bases from J, with 11 bases in between. For the CDR3, the DNA is TGTGCCACCTCAGACCGGAATCAGCCCCAGCATTTT. The encoded protein is CATSDRNQPQHF.

This clonotype was seen at least ten times. The chain combines TRBV28 with TRBJ2-7; D might be TRBD1 (6 bases). Germline loops: CDR1 MDHEN, CDR2 SYDVKM. CDR3 length: 13 amino acids. V was trimmed by 1 base and J by 3 bases, leaving 7 bases between them. The CDR3 DNA follows: TGTGCCAGCAGTTTATCAGGGGACTACGAGCAGTACTTC. Protein sequence: CASSLSGDYEQYF.

The chain is built from TRBV5-1 and TRBJ1-5; 7 positions agree with TRBD1. The CDR3 is 14 residues long. V lost 5 bases to trimming and J lost 5 bases; unmatched junction nucleotides: 7. Germline CDR1 reads SGHRS; CDR2 reads YFSETQ. The CDR3 DNA is TGCGCCAGCAGTGCGACAGGGTCGGATCAGCCCCAGCATTTT. Protein product: CASSATGSDQPQHF.

There are a few counts of this clonotype. The chain employs TRBV28 and TRBJ1-2; D is possibly TRBD1 (5 bases). CDR3 length: 14 residues. V was clipped by 6 bases and J by 4 bases, with 15 bases between them. Germline V CDR1 and CDR2: MDHEN, SYDVKM. CDR3 DNA: TGTGCCAGCAGCGGGGAGACAGCGATCTATGGCTACACCTTC. Protein product: CASSGETAIYGYTF.

This clonotype has only a few counts. The V gene is TRBV12-3 or TRBV12-4, the J gene TRBJ1-1, with a tentative D call TRBD1 (5 bases). Trimming took 5 bases from V and 4 from J, leaving 17 bases between them. This CDR3 is built from 15 residues. CDR3 sequence: CASSTQGSGRTEAFF. CDR3 sequence (DNA): TGTGCCAGCAGTACCCAGGGTTCGGGTCGCACTGAAGCTTTCTTT.